A selection of T cell receptor beta chains follows, all from one sample in a study of T cell changes during pregnancy in multiple sclerosis. Profiling relied on immunoSEQ multiplex PCR, and the TCRdb table lists in-frame clones only, not all of them. The table lists about 60,000 clones, around 93% of them singletons. The sequenced sample was CD4+ T cells from peripheral blood mononuclear cells, obtained in the first trimester of pregnancy. The receptors were sampled from a female donor with multiple sclerosis, enrolled in a pregnancy study. CDR3s include the opening cysteine and the closing phenylalanine or tryptophan.

j_gene: TRBJ1-1
v_gene: TRBV10-1
CDR3aa: CASSEIGGARDTEAFF

j_gene: TRBJ1-2
v_gene: TRBV5-1
CDR3aa: CASSRLGTGANYGYTF

j_gene: TRBJ2-7
v_gene: TRBV29-1
CDR3aa: CSVELGPIYEQYF

j_gene: TRBJ2-5
v_gene: TRBV19
CDR3aa: CASSPQTGLRRETQYF

j_gene: TRBJ1-5
v_gene: TRBV19
CDR3aa: CASNEAGGMMPQHF

j_gene: TRBJ2-6
v_gene: TRBV27
CDR3aa: CASSRPVGSGANVLTF

j_gene: TRBJ2-7
v_gene: TRBV5-1
CDR3aa: CASSLVAGANYEQYF

j_gene: TRBJ1-6
v_gene: TRBV11-1
CDR3aa: CASSLWSGANSPLHF

j_gene: TRBJ2-2
v_gene: TRBV29-1
CDR3aa: CSVAAGGNTGELFF

j_gene: TRBJ2-7
v_gene: TRBV7-9
CDR3aa: CASSLGQGQREQYF

j_gene: TRBJ2-5
v_gene: TRBV5-1
CDR3aa: CASSLFSGGGQETQYF

j_gene: TRBJ2-2
v_gene: TRBV7-3
CDR3aa: CASSLMGPAGTGELFF

j_gene: TRBJ2-1
v_gene: TRBV9
CDR3aa: CPERDRAYNEQFF

j_gene: TRBJ2-3
v_gene: TRBV7-2
CDR3aa: CASSSRVGGGTDAQYF

j_gene: TRBJ2-2
v_gene: TRBV7-6
CDR3aa: CASSLVRGSTGELFF

j_gene: TRBJ2-1
v_gene: TRBV7-2
CDR3aa: CASSLDPSGEQFF

j_gene: TRBJ2-5
v_gene: TRBV5-6
CDR3aa: CASSFSPSVVQETQYF

j_gene: TRBJ2-5
v_gene: TRBV6-5
CDR3aa: CASSSTGFGETQYF

j_gene: TRBJ2-2
v_gene: TRBV6-6
CDR3aa: CASSRLQGVEAGELFF

j_gene: TRBJ2-2
v_gene: TRBV7-3
CDR3aa: CASSSKGGVGELFF

j_gene: TRBJ2-1
v_gene: TRBV5-1
CDR3aa: CASSWTEYNEQFF

j_gene: TRBJ2-3
v_gene: TRBV29-1
CDR3aa: CSGQTLDTQYF

j_gene: TRBJ2-5
v_gene: TRBV4-2
CDR3aa: CASSQRGQETQYF

j_gene: TRBJ2-4
v_gene: TRBV4-3
CDR3aa: CASSQSGIAKNIQYF

j_gene: TRBJ2-7
v_gene: TRBV5-5
CDR3aa: CASSWASNGEQYF

j_gene: TRBJ1-1
v_gene: TRBV4-3
CDR3aa: CASSQERSLNTEAFF

j_gene: TRBJ2-1
v_gene: TRBV11-3
CDR3aa: CASSPGLLSNEQFF

j_gene: TRBJ2-1
v_gene: TRBV29-1
CDR3aa: CSGHDRGLGRQFF

j_gene: TRBJ1-1
v_gene: TRBV7-6
CDR3aa: CASSLSSVDTEAFF

j_gene: TRBJ2-3
v_gene: TRBV29-1
CDR3aa: CSGGNTDTQYF

j_gene: TRBJ2-4
v_gene: TRBV7-2
CDR3aa: CASSPSPKNIQYF

j_gene: TRBJ2-5
v_gene: TRBV7-2
CDR3aa: CASSLDRVGAETQYF

j_gene: TRBJ1-2
v_gene: TRBV15
CDR3aa: CATSSWDSYGYTF

j_gene: TRBJ2-5
v_gene: TRBV9
CDR3aa: CASSVASGGGTGGAETQYF

j_gene: TRBJ2-7
v_gene: TRBV7-2
CDR3aa: CASSLAGQGYEQYF

j_gene: TRBJ2-5
v_gene: TRBV6-1
CDR3aa: CASSGRDRALETQYF

j_gene: TRBJ1-5
v_gene: TRBV7-2
CDR3aa: CASSLGGGNQPQHF

j_gene: TRBJ2-7
v_gene: TRBV2
CDR3aa: CASRVQGSSYEQYF

j_gene: TRBJ1-5
v_gene: TRBV11-2
CDR3aa: CASSPYQPQHF

j_gene: TRBJ1-1
v_gene: TRBV4-2
CDR3aa: CASSRSGVGDTEAFF

j_gene: TRBJ2-2
v_gene: TRBV7-2
CDR3aa: CASSRRAAFNTGELFF

j_gene: TRBJ1-1
v_gene: TRBV15
CDR3aa: CATSKQGARAQTNTEAFF

j_gene: TRBJ2-3
v_gene: TRBV11-2
CDR3aa: CASSSGTSGTDTQYF

j_gene: TRBJ1-2
v_gene: TRBV12-5
CDR3aa: CASGLDRDWYGYTF

j_gene: TRBJ2-6
v_gene: TRBV4-3
CDR3aa: CASSQGGAGALGANVLTF

j_gene: TRBJ1-1
v_gene: TRBV9
CDR3aa: CASSGSTGVSTEAFF

j_gene: TRBJ1-5
v_gene: TRBV18
CDR3aa: CASSPSGGNQPQHF

j_gene: TRBJ2-3
v_gene: TRBV5-6
CDR3aa: CASSLTGGLDTQYF

j_gene: TRBJ1-5
v_gene: TRBV2
CDR3aa: CASRTERDQPQHF

j_gene: TRBJ2-4
v_gene: TRBV25-1
CDR3aa: CASSEAGIKNIQYF

j_gene: TRBJ2-7
v_gene: TRBV6-1
CDR3aa: CASSESRGGEQYF

j_gene: TRBJ2-3
v_gene: TRBV19
CDR3aa: CASSAKRGGRVDTQYF

j_gene: TRBJ2-7
v_gene: TRBV5-4
CDR3aa: CASSLASGGHYEQYF

j_gene: TRBJ2-7
v_gene: TRBV4-3
CDR3aa: CASSQESGTGGYEQYF

j_gene: TRBJ2-3
v_gene: TRBV7-2
CDR3aa: CASSLEQRNTQYF